The subject of this entry is one TCR beta chain. Germline V gene sequence: CDR1 MGHDK, CDR2 SYGVNS. The CDR3 consists of 14 residues. Trimming took 6 bases from V and 4 from J, leaving 15 bases between them. Methods used by the authors: Reference gene primer amplification gave estimated nucleated cell counts. Libraries were prepared by immunoSEQ multiplex PCR; TCRdb keeps only in-frame clonotypes and omits some of them. The V and J calls and the clone size are those of that table, but D and trimming were determined from the DNA. The sample holds over 120,000 clones, roughly three quarters seen once. The data are from a study of blood T cell repertoires in COVID-19. On the study more broadly: From the United States, Italy and Spain came samples of acute and convalescent COVID-19. Nucleic acid was either cDNA or gDNA, and it came from T cells, B-cell-depleted T cells, or PBMCs.

The Seattle site enrolled patients during active infection and followed them longitudinally. The source of this sequence is a woman between 65 and 79 years old with COVID-19, enrolled during active disease. Material for sequencing was peripheral blood. J is TRBJ1-2 and V is TRBV25-1; possible D gene TRBD1, 6 bases. The CDR3 region has the DNA TGTGCCAGCAGCCCGACGGACAGACTCTATGGCTACACCTTC. This codes for CASSPTDRLYGYTF.